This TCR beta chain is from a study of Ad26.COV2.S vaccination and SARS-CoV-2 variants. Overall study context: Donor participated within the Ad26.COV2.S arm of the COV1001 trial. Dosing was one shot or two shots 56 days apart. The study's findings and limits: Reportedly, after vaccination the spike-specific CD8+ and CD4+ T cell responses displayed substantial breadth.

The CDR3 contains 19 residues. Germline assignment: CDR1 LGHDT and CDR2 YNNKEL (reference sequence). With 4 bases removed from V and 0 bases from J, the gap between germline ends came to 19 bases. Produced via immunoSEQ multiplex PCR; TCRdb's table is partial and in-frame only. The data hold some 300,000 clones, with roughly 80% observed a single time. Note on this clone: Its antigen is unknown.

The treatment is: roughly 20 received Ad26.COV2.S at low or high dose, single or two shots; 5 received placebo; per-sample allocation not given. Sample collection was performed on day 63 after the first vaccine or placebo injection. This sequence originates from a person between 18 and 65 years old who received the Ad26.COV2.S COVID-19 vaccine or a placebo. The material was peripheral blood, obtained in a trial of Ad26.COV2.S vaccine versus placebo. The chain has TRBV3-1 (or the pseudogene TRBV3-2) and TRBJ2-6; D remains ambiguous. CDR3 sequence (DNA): TGTGCCAGCAGCCCGAGGATGGGCCAAGACGGCTCTGGGGCCAACGTCCTGACTTTC. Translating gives CASSPRMGQDGSGANVLTF.